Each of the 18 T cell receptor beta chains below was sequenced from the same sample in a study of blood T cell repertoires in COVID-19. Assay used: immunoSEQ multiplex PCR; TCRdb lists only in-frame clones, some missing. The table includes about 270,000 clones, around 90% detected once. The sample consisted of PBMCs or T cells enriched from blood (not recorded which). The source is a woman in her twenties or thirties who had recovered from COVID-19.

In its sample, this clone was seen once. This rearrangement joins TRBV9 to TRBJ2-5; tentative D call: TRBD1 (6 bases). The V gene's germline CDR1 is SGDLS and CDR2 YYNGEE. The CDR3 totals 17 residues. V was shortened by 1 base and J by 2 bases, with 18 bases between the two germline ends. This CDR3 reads CASSVSPGQIFQETQYF. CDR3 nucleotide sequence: TGTGCCAGCAGCGTATCCCCCGGACAGATCTTTCAAGAGACCCAGTACTTC. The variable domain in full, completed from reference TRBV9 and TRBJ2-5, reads DSGVTQTPKHLITATGQRVTLRCSPRSGDLSVYWYQQSLDQGLQFLIQYYNGEERAKGNILERFSAQQFPDLHSELNLSSLELGDSALYFCASSVSPGQIFQETQYFGPGTRLLVL.

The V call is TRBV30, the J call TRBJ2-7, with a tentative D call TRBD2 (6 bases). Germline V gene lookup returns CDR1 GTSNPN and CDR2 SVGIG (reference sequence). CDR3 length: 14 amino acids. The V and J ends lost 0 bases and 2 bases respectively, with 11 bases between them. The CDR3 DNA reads TGTGCCTGGAGTGTAGGCGGGATTACCTACGAGCAGTACTTC. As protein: CAWSVGGITYEQYF.

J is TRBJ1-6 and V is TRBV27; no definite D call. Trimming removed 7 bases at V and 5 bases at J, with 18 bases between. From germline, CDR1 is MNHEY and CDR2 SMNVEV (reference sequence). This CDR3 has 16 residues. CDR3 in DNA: TGTGCCAGCACCATTAGGATGCGGCGTAATAATTCACCCCTCCACTTT. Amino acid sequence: CASTIRMRRNNSPLHF.

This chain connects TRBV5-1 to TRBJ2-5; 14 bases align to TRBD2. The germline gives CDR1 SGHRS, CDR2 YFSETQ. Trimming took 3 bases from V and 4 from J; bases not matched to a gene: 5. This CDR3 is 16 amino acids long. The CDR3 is CASSWGGLAGAETQYF. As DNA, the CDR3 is TGCGCCAGCAGCTGGGGGGGACTAGCGGGAGCAGAGACCCAGTACTTC. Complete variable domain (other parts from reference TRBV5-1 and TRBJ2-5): KAGVTQTPRYLIKTRGQQVTLSCSPISGHRSVSWYQQTPGQGLQFLFEYFSETQRNKGNFPGRFSGRQFSNSRSEMNVSTLELGDSALYLCASSWGGLAGAETQYFGPGTRLLVL.

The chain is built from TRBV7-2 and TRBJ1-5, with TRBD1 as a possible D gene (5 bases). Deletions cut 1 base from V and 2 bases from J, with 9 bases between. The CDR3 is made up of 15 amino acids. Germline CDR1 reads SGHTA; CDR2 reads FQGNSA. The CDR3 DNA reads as TGTGCCAGCAGCTTAGGACAGATTGGCAATCAGCCCCAGCATTTT. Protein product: CASSLGQIGNQPQHF.

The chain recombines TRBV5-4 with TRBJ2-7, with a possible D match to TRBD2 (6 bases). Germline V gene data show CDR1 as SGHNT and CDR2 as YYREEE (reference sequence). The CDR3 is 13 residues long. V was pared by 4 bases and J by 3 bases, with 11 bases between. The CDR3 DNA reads TGTGCCAGCAGCCAGGACTACCTCTACGAGCAGTACTTC. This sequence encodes CASSQDYLYEQYF.

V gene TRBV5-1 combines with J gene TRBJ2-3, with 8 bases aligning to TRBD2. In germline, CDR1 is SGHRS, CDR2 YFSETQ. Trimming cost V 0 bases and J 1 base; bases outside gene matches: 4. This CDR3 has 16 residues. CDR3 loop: CASSLGGSGGTDTQYF. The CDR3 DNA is TGCGCCAGCAGCTTGGGAGGTAGCGGGGGCACAGATACGCAGTATTTT.

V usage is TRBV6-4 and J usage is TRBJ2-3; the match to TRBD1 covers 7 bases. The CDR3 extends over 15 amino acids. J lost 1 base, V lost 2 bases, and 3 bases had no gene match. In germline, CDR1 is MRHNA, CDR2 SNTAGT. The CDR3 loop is CASSDRGHRTDTQYF. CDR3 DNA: TGTGCCAGCAGTGACAGGGGGCATCGCACAGATACGCAGTATTTT.

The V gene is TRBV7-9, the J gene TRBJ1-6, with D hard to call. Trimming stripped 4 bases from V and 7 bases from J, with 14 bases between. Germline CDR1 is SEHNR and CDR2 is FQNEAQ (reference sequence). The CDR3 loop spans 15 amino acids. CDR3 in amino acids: CASSYYLGGNSPLHF. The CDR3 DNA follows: TGTGCCAGCAGCTATTACTTGGGAGGGAATTCACCCCTCCACTTT.

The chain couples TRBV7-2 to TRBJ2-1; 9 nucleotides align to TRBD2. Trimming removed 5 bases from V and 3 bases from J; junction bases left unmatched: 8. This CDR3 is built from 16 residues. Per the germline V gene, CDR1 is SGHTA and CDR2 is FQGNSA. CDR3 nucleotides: TGTGCCAGCAGCCCGGGCGGAGCGGGGGGCTACAATGAGCAGTTCTTC. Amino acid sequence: CASSPGGAGGYNEQFF.

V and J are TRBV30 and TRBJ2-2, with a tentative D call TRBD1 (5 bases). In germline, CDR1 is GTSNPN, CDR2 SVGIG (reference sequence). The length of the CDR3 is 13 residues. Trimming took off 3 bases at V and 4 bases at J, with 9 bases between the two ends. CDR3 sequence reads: CAWSRVITGELFF. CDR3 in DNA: TGTGCCTGGAGCAGGGTCATCACCGGGGAGCTGTTTTTT.

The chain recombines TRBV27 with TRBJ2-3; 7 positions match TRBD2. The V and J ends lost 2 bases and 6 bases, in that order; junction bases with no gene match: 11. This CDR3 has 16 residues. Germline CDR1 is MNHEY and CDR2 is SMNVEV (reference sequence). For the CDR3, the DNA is TGTGCCAGCAGTTTAGTCTGGACTAGAGGTGTGGATACGCAGTATTTT. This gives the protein CASSLVWTRGVDTQYF.

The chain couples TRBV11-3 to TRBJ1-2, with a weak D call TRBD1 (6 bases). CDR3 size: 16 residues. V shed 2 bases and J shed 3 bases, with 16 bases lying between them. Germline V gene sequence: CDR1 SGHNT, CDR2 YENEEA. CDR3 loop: CASSLMLRGRDYGYTF. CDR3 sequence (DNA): TGTGCCAGCAGCTTAATGTTAAGGGGGAGAGACTATGGCTACACCTTC. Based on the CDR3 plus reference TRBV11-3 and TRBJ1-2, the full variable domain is EAGVVQSPRYKIIEKKQPVAFWCNPISGHNTLYWYLQNLGQGPELLIRYENEEAVDDSQLPKDRFSAERLKGVDSTLKIQPAELGDSAVYLCASSLMLRGRDYGYTFGSGTRLTVV.

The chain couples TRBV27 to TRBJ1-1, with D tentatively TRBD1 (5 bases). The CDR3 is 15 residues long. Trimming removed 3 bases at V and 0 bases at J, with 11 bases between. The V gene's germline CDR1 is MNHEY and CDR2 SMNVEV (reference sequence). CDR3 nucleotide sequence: TGTGCCAGCAGTTTCTTTCGGACAATGAACACTGAAGCTTTCTTT. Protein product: CASSFFRTMNTEAFF.

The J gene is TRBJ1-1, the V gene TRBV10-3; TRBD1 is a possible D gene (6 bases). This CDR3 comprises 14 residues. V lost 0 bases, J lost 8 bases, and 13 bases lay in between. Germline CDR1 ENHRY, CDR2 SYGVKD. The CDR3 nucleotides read TGTGCCATCAGTGAGTCGGGGGGGCCGGGGGAAGCTTTCTTT. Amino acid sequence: CAISESGGPGEAFF.

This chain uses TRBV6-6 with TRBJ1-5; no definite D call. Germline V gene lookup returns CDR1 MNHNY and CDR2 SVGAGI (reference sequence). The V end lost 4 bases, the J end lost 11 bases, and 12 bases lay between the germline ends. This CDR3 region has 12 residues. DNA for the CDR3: TGTGCCAGCAGTTTGGCAAATGTGGCCCAGCATTTT. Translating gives CASSLANVAQHF.

CDR3 coding DNA: TGTGCCAGCAGCCCAACCTCGAGAGGGAGAGATGAGCAGTTCTTC. Translation gives CASSPTSRGRDEQFF. This sequence joins TRBV9 and TRBJ2-1, with D tentatively TRBD2 (5 bases). Deletions cut 4 bases from V and 8 bases from J, with 19 bases between. Germline V gene lookup returns CDR1 SGDLS and CDR2 YYNGEE. The CDR3 extends over 15 amino acids.

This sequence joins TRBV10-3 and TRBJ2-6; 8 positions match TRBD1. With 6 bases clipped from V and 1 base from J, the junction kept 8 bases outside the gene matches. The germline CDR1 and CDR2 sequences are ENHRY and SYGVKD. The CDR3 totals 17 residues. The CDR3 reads CAIRQDRALSGANVLTF. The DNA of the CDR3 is TGTGCCATCAGACAGGACAGGGCTCTATCTGGGGCCAACGTCCTGACTTTC.